Here is one T cell receptor beta chain with its context. What it recognizes is unknown. The data belong to a study of shared clonotypes between healthy human individuals. Germline V CDR1 and CDR2: LNHDA, SQIVND (reference sequence). The CDR3 runs to 15 residues. V lost 6 bases and J lost 0, with 12 bases in between. Cells designated naive CD8 were CD45RO-negative and were positively selected for CCR7, with terminally differentiated effector memory CD45RA+ cells excluded. Notes on the study in general: Approximately 4.6% of naive CD4 clonotypes were common to several donors. Since donors were few, the genetic and exposure-history diversity represented was limited. Researchers found naive subsets generally carried larger estimated richness than memory subsets.

Per the original methods: As immunoSEQ supplied junction-only sequences (without quality scores), filtering differed. Method: immunoSEQ multiplex PCR; TCRdb's copy keeps in-frame clones and lacks some. V and J calls and clone size are given by that table; D and trimming were obtained from the DNA. The table has millions of clones, about 92% seen once. This sequence was found in a man between 18 and 29 years old in good health. Some clones in this sample may be carry-over from other donors' samples. The specimen sequenced was naive CD8+ T cells from PBMCs. The chain recombines TRBV19 with TRBJ1-5; D gene uncertain. The CDR3 here is CASRALAASNQPQHF. The CDR3 bases are TGTGCCAGTAGAGCTTTAGCAGCTAGCAATCAGCCCCAGCATTTT.